Included here is one TCR beta chain sequence, with context. These data belong to a study of T cell responses to AZD1222 COVID-19 vaccine. Only in-frame clones appear in the TCRdb table, and some are missing; sequencing was by immunoSEQ multiplex PCR. The sample consists of around 110,000 clones, around 87% of them appearing once. V shed 3 bases and J shed 1 base, with 18 bases lying between them. The V gene's germline CDR1 is SGHAT and CDR2 FQNNGV. The CDR3 runs 17 residues. The input for sequencing was peripheral blood, taken on day 0 of AZD1222 vaccination. The sequence was collected from an adult in good health. The chain recombines TRBV11-2 with TRBJ1-1; D ambiguous. CDR3 amino acids: CASSLKSQAQRNTEAFF. The CDR3 coding sequence is TGTGCCAGCAGCTTGAAGTCTCAGGCCCAGAGGAACACTGAAGCTTTCTTT. The full variable domain, rest sourced from reference TRBV11-2 and TRBJ1-1, is EAGVAQSPRYKIIEKRQSVAFWCNPISGHATLYWYQQILGQGPKLLIQFQNNGVVDDSQLPKDRFSAERLKGVDSTLKIQPAKLEDSAVYLCASSLKSQAQRNTEAFFGQGTRLTVV.